The subject of this entry is one TCR beta chain. Its antigen is unidentified. Amplification used 60 Vbeta primers and 13 Jbeta primers. Sequencing was performed with immunoSEQ multiplex PCR; in TCRdb, only in-frame clones are kept and a portion is missing. The profile shows approximately 100,000 clones, around 74% of them singletons. The data are from a study of cytomegalovirus exposure and HLA in healthy donors. Study results and caveats: Immune exposure data for these donors was limited to CMV serostatus. Most TCR sequences were uncommon, yet certain public TCRs appeared in many donors. Later analysis indicated greater clonal expansion among HLA-associated TCR beta chains than among equally common other chains.

Germline-derived CDR1 and CDR2 are SGHNT and YYREEE (reference sequence). Trimming cost V 4 bases and J 1 base; bases outside gene matches: 10. This CDR3 has 16 amino acids. What was sequenced was PBMCs. This TCR was recovered from a male donor in good health and CMV-seropositive. The J gene is TRBJ2-7, the V gene TRBV5-4; 8 nucleotides match TRBD2. CDR3 sequence: CASSDSGGVTSYEQYF. The CDR3 nucleotides read TGTGCCAGCAGCGACAGCGGGGGCGTTACATCCTACGAGCAGTACTTC.